One and the same sample provided the 5 T cell receptor beta chains below, sequenced in a study of blood T cell repertoires in COVID-19. Assay used: immunoSEQ multiplex PCR; TCRdb lists only in-frame clones, some missing. Among 200,000 to 250,000 clones listed, more than 80% were seen once. Specimen: peripheral blood. All receptors derive from a man younger than 45 with COVID-19, enrolled during active disease.

The chain uses TRBV6-4 and TRBJ1-1; 8 bases align to TRBD1. V was clipped by 2 bases and J by 1 base; unmatched bases: 3. The CDR3 has 15 amino acids. Germline V gene data show CDR1 as MRHNA and CDR2 as SNTAGT. CDR3 nucleotides: TGTGCCAGCAGTGACACCGGGACAGGGAACACTGAAGCTTTCTTT. Protein product: CASSDTGTGNTEAFF.

The V gene is TRBV19, the J gene TRBJ2-2; 12 nucleotides align to TRBD1. This CDR3 contains 15 residues. V dropped 5 bases and J dropped 7; count of bases not matched to a gene: 5. Per the germline V gene, CDR1 is LNHDA and CDR2 is SQIVND (reference sequence). The CDR3: CASSVGTGGFGELFF. The CDR3 DNA reads TGTGCCAGTAGTGTCGGGACAGGGGGCTTCGGGGAGCTGTTTTTT.

This clone was seen only once. The chain recombines TRBV12-3 or TRBV12-4 with TRBJ2-7; 9 positions match TRBD2. J lost 5 bases, V lost 5 bases, and 4 bases had no gene match. This CDR3 is 13 amino acids long. CDR3 nucleotide sequence: TGTGCCAGCAGTCCGTGGACTAGCGACGAGCAGTACTTC. This codes for CASSPWTSDEQYF.

The chain recombines TRBV6-1 with TRBJ1-4; D may be TRBD1 (5 bases). Germline CDR1 MNHNS, CDR2 SASEGT. The CDR3 sequence is 13 residues long. Trimming shortened V by 3 bases and J by 8 bases, and 10 bases separated the two germline ends. This CDR3 is CASSDREGEKLFF. In DNA, the CDR3 is TGTGCCAGCAGTGACAGGGAGGGCGAAAAACTGTTTTTT.

The V and J genes are TRBV4-2 and TRBJ1-4; 10 bases are shared with TRBD1. CDR3 length equals 16 residues. Germline CDR1 LGHNA, CDR2 YNFKEQ. The V gene end was trimmed by 1 base and the J gene end by 7 bases; junction bases not matched to a gene: 6. The CDR3 is CASSQVRQGAGEKLFF. As DNA, the CDR3 is TGTGCCAGCAGCCAAGTTCGACAGGGGGCGGGTGAAAAACTGTTTTTT.